This T cell receptor (beta chain) was found in a study of tumour-infiltrating T cells in Burkitt lymphoma. Whole-study context: Patients covered every epidemiological subtype of Burkitt lymphoma. Productive clonality predicted overall and progression-free survival. Study results and limitations: Public clonotypes, several, appeared across numerous Burkitt lymphoma patients.

This clone has only a few counts. Its antigen is undetermined. Germline CDR1 and CDR2: MNHNS and SASEGT. The CDR3 is made up of 16 amino acids. Trimming stripped 1 base from V and 4 bases from J, with 16 bases between. Clones were read by immunoSEQ multiplex PCR, and TCRdb kept only the in-frame ones, dropping some. The repertoire holds thousands of clones, with approximately 14% as singletons. The sequencing sample was made of tumor tissue. V usage is TRBV6-1 and J usage is TRBJ1-2; tentatively, D is TRBD1 (6 bases). The source of this sequence is a human donor with Burkitt lymphoma. The CDR3 DNA sequence: TGTGCCAGCAGTGAAGGAGAGTCGGGGGCAGGCTATGGCTACACCTTC. It encodes CASSEGESGAGYGYTF.